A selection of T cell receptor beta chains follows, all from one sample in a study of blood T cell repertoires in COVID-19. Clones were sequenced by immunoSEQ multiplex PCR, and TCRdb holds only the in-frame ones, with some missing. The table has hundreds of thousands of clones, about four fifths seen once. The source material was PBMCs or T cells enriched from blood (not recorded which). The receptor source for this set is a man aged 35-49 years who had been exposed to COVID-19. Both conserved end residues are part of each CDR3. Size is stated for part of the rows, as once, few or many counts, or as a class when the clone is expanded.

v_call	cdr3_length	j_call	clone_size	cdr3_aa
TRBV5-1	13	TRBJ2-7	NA	CASSLPGESVQYF
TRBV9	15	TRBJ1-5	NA	CASSAGTGYNQPQHF
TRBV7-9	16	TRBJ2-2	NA	CASRGQRPEDTGELFF
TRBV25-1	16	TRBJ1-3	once	CASSDARGGSGNTIYF
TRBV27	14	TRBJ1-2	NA	CASSGTGGGYGYTF
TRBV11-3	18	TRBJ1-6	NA	CASSSGTGGDSYNSPLHF
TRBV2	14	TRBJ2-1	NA	CASNERPPYNEQFF
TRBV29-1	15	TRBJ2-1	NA	CSLSHGTGTYNEQFF
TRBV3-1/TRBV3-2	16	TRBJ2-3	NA	CASSPGGTLSTDTQYF
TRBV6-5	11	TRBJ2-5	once	CASSSTGSQYF
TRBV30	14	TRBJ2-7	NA	CAWSVGLLAYEQYF
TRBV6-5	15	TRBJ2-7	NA	CASSSWTGGEKEQYF
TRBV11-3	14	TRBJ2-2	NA	CASSSGLSTGELFF
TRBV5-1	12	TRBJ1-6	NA	CASRQGNSPLHF
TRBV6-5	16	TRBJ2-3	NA	CASSSGAGAGTDTQYF
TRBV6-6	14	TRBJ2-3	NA	CASGRGGNPDTQYF
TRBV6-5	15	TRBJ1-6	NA	CASSRRDRGNSPLHF
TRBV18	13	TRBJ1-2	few	CASSPSLSYGYTF
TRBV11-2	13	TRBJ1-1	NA	CASSLALNTEAFF
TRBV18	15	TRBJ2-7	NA	CASSPQTGSRDEQYF
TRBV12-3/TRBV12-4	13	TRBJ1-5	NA	CASSRYSNQPQHF
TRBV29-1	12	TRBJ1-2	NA	CSVGQGASGYTF
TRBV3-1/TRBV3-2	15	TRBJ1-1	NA	CASSHRTGTGYGAFF
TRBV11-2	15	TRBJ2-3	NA	CASRSTGASTDTQYF
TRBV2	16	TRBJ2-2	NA	CASRPGTSGNTGELFF
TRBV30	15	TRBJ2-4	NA	CAWSPIGAGGRVQYF
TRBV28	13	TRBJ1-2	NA	CASSFLTDSGYTF
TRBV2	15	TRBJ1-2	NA	CASSVRPSLGDGYTF
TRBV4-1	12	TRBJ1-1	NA	CASRTGNTEAFF
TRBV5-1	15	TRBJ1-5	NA	CASSLAGARGEPQHF
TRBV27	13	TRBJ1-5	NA	CASSLTGSKPQHF
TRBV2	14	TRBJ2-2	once	CASSEEVWLRELFF
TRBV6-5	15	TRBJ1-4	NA	CASSYQTGKGEKLFF
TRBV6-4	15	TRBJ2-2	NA	CARPSGRAGTGELFF
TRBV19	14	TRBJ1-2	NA	CASSMGTGSYGYTF
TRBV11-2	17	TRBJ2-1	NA	CASSPGSSRSSYNEQFF
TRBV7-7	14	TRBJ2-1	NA	CASSPTLTNNEQFF
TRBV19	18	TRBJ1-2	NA	CASSMSRRRVGPDYGYTF
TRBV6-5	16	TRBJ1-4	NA	CASSSGQPPTNEKLFF
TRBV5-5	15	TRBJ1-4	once	CASSLVGVGNEKLFF
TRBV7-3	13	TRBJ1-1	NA	CASRSTGGAEAFF
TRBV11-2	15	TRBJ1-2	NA	CASSFSGGQGYGYTF
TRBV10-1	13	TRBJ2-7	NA	CASSATGHYEQYF
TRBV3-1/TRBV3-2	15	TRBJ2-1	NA	CASSQDRSAYNEQFF
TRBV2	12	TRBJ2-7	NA	CASRERGGEQYF
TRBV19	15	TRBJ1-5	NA	CASSPPGQGNQPQHF
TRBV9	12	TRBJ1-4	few	CASSPRPGRLFF
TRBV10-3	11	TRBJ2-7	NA	CAIGGSYEQYF
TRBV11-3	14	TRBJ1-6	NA	CASSIEGGDSPLHF
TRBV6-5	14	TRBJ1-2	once	CASTNFGSNYGYTF
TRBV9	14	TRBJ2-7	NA	CASSVGRGTYEQYF
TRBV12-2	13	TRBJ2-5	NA	CASRFRQKETQYF
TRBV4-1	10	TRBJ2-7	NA	CASGEVEQYF
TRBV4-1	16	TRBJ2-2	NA	CASSQAGQGRTGELFF